This TCR beta chain was sequenced during a study of control samples from healthy donors and cancer patients. Sequencing was performed with immunoSEQ multiplex PCR; in TCRdb, only in-frame clones are kept and a portion is missing. The sample lists some 94,000 clones, roughly 91% occurring once. The V end was cut by 5 bases, the J end by 5 bases, with 10 bases between. CDR3 length equals 13 residues. The chain has TRBV12-3 or TRBV12-4 and TRBJ1-5, with D perhaps matching TRBD1 (5 bases). The receptor's source is a woman in her fifties or sixties with colorectal cancer. Sequencing was performed on PBMCs. CDR3 in amino acids: CASSPGFYQPQHF. The CDR3 bases are TGTGCCAGCAGTCCAGGGTTTTATCAGCCCCAGCATTTT.